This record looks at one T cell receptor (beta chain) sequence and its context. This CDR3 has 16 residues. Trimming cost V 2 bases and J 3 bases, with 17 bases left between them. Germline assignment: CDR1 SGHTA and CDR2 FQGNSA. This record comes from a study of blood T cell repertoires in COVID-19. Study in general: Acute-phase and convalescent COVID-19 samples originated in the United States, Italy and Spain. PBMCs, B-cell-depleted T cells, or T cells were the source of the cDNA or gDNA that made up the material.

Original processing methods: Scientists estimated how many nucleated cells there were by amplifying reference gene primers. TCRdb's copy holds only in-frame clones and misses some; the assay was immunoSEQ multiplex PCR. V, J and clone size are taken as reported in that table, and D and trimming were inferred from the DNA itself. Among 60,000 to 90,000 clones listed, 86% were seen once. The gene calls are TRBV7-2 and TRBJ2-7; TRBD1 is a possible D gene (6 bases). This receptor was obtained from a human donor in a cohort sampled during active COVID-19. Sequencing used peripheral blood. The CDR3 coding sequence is TGTGCCAGCAGCTTAACCAGCGGTCTAGGGGGCTACGAGCAGTACTTC. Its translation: CASSLTSGLGGYEQYF.